Sequencing of this TCR beta chain was carried out in a study of CD8 T cells in Susac syndrome. An amount of RNA that ranged from roughly 0.45 to 1 ug was reverse transcribed with random hexamers. By means of immunoSEQ multiplex PCR, TCR beta CDR3 spanning 54 Vbeta and 13 Jbeta underwent amplification. TCRdb ran MiXCR on the immunoSEQ multiplex PCR reads and lists one entry per CDR3 protein. Here the sample spans tens of thousands of distinct CDR3 sequences, approximately 93% being singletons. Germline V gene sequence: CDR1 DFQATT, CDR2 SNEGSKA (reference sequence). CDR3 length: 15 residues. The germline V and J ends were trimmed by 0 bases and 2 bases, with 14 bases remaining between them. TCR beta sequencing was performed on blood CD8+ and CD4+ T cells. Diagnostic criteria for definite or probable disease, in their recently defined form, were met by the patients with Susac syndrome. TEMRA cells were FACS-enriched, unlike CD8+ and CD4+ T cells, which were negatively isolated.

Sequenced input: CD8+ T cells from PBMCs. This receptor was identified in a human donor with Susac syndrome. The rearrangement links TRBV20-1 to TRBJ2-7; D gene unclear. The CDR3, as DNA: TGCAGTGCTAGAGATAATCACCCAGCAACCTACGAGCAGTACTTC. Translated: CSARDNHPATYEQYF.